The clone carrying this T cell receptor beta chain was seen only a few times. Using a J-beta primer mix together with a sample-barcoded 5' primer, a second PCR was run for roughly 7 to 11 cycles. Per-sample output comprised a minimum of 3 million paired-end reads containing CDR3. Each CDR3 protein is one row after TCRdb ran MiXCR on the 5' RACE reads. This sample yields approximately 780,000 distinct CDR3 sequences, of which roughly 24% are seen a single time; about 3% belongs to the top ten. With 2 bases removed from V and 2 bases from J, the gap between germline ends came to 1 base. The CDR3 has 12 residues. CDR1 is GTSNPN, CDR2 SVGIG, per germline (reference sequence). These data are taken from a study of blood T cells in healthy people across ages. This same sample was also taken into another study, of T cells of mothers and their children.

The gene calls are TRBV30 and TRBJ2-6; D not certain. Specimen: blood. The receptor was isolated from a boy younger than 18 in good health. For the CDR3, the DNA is TGTGCCTGGAGTCCTGGGGCCAACGTCCTGACTTTC. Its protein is CAWSPGANVLTF.